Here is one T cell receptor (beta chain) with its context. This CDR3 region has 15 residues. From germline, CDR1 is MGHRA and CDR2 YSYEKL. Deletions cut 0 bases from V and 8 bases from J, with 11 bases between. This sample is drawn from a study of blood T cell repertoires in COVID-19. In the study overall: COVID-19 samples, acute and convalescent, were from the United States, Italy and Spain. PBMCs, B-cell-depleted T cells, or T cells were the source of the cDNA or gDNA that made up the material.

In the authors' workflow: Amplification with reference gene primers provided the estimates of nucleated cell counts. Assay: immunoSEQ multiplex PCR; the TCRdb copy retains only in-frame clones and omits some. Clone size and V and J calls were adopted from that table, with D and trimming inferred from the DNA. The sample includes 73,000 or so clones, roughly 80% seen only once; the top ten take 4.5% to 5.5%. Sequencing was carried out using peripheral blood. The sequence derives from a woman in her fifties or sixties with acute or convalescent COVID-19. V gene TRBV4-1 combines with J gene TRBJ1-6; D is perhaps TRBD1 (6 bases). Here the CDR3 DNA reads TGCGCCAGCAGCCAAGATGGGCAGGGGTATTCACCCCTCCACTTT. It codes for CASSQDGQGYSPLHF.